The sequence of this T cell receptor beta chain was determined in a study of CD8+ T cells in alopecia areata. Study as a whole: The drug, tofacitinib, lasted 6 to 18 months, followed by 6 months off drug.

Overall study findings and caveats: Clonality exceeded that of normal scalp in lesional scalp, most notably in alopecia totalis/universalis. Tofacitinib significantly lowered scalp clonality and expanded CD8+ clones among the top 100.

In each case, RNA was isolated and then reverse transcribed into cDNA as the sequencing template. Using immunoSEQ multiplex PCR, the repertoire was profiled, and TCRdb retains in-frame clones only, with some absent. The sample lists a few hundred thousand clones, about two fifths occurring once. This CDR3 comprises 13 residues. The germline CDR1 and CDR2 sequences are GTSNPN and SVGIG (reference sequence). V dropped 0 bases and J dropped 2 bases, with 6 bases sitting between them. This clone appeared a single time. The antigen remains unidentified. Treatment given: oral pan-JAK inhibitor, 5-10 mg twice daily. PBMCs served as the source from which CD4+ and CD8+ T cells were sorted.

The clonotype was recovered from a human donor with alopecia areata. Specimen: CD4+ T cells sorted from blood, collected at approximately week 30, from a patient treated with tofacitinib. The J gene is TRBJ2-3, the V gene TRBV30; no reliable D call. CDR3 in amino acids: CAWSVVDTDTQYF. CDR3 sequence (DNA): TGTGCCTGGAGTGTAGTGGACACAGATACGCAGTATTTT. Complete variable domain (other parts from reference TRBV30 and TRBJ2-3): SQTIHQWPATLVQPVGSPLSLECTVEGTSNPNLYWYRQAAGRGLQLLFYSVGIGQISSEVPQNLSASRPQDRQFILSSKKLLLSDSGFYLCAWSVVDTDTQYFGPGTRLTVL.